The 20 T cell receptor beta chains presented below share a single source sample, sequenced in a study of naive and memory T cell subsets. Four PCR rounds used nested alpha and beta constant region primers plus the SP2 primer. Each CDR3 protein is one row after TCRdb ran MiXCR on the 5' RACE reads. The top ten clones hold about a fifth of a sample with roughly 60,000 distinct CDR3 sequences, 8% of them seen once. A UMI-containing oligonucleotide was joined by 3' ligation to the TCR cDNA template. The source of these receptors is a female donor in good health.

This clonotype was observed at least ten times. The chain recombines TRBV20-1 with TRBJ2-3; D is undetermined. The CDR3 is made up of 14 amino acids. Germline values: CDR1 DFQATT, CDR2 SNEGSKA (reference sequence). V lost 0 bases, J lost 6 bases, and 13 bases lay in between. CDR3 sequence: CSARDPVSRDTQYF. DNA of the CDR3: TGCAGTGCTAGAGATCCAGTCAGCAGGGATACGCAGTATTTT.

This clonotype was counted between two and nine times. J is TRBJ2-7 and V is TRBV28; 10 bases match TRBD1. CDR3 size: 13 residues. Germline CDR1 is MDHEN and CDR2 is SYDVKM. V shed 10 bases, J shed 4 bases, and the junction held 7 bases outside the gene matches. Written as DNA, the CDR3 is TGTGCCACCAAACCGGGACAGGGGTACGAGCAGTACTTC. As protein: CATKPGQGYEQYF. The full variable domain, with the rest looked up from reference TRBV28 and TRBJ2-7, is DVKVTQSSRYLVKRTGEKVFLECVQDMDHENMFWYRQDPGLGLRLIYFSYDVKMKEKGDIPEGYSVSREKKERFSLILESASTNQTSMYLCATKPGQGYEQYFGPGTRLTVT.

At least ten counts were recorded for this clonotype. The chain recombines TRBV28 with TRBJ1-5; D gene ambiguous. The CDR3 is 16 residues long. Germline V gene data show CDR1 as MDHEN and CDR2 as SYDVKM. V was trimmed by 2 bases and J by 0 bases, leaving 11 bases between them. CDR3 DNA: TGTGCCAGCAGTTTACTATCGACTAATAGCAATCAGCCCCAGCATTTT. It specifies CASSLLSTNSNQPQHF. Filled out from reference TRBV28 and TRBJ1-5, the complete variable domain reads DVKVTQSSRYLVKRTGEKVFLECVQDMDHENMFWYRQDPGLGLRLIYFSYDVKMKEKGDIPEGYSVSREKKERFSLILESASTNQTSMYLCASSLLSTNSNQPQHFGDGTRLSIL.

The V call is TRBV11-2, the J call TRBJ2-1; 9 bases align to TRBD1. Germline CDR1 reads SGHAT; CDR2 reads FQNNGV. The J segment lost 3 bases and the V segment lost 5 bases, leaving 8 bases of the junction unmatched. The CDR3 is 16 residues long. The DNA of the CDR3 is TGTGCCAGCAGCGCCGCCGGGACAGGGTTCTACAATGAGCAGTTCTTC. This gives the protein CASSAAGTGFYNEQFF.

This clonotype has ten or more counts. V and J are TRBV6-2 or TRBV6-3 and TRBJ1-1; no clear D gene. The germline V gene encodes CDR1 MNHEY and CDR2 SVGEGT. With 6 bases removed from V and 1 base from J, the gap between germline ends came to 9 bases. CDR3 length: 13 amino acids. The CDR3 sequence: CASRNLGNTEAFF. In DNA form, the CDR3 reads TGTGCCAGCAGAAATTTGGGGAACACTGAAGCTTTCTTT.

There are many counts of this clonotype. The CDR3 sequence is CASSENGGQGLLDTF. CDR3 nucleotide sequence: TGTGCCAGCAGTGAAAACGGCGGACAGGGTCTTTTGGACACCTTC. The rearrangement uses TRBV6-1 and TRBJ1-2; TRBD1 matches 8 bases. The CDR3 sequence is 15 residues long. The J segment lost 12 bases and the V segment lost 2 bases, leaving 14 bases of the junction unmatched. Germline V lookup: CDR1 MNHNS, CDR2 SASEGT.

The chain couples TRBV5-4 to TRBJ2-1; no firm D call. Germline CDR1 is SGHNT and CDR2 is YYREEE (reference sequence). The CDR3 contains 13 residues. Trimming took 6 bases from V and 6 from J, leaving 13 bases between them. This CDR3 is CASTTSLPNEQFF. The CDR3 nucleotides read TGTGCCAGCACCACGAGCCTGCCCAATGAGCAGTTCTTC.

The chain couples TRBV6-5 to TRBJ1-1; maybe TRBD1 (5 bases). The germline V gene encodes CDR1 MNHEY and CDR2 SVGAGI. Trimming removed 6 bases from V and 1 base from J, with 15 bases in between. The CDR3 extends over 15 amino acids. The CDR3 protein is CASRVRGRRNTEAFF. The CDR3 coding sequence is TGTGCCAGCAGAGTACGGGGCCGGCGGAACACTGAAGCTTTCTTT.

In this sample, this clonotype turned up many times. V usage is TRBV6-5 and J usage is TRBJ1-1; 11 nucleotides align to TRBD1. V lost 2 bases, J lost 4 bases, and 3 bases stayed unmatched. Germline CDR1 reads MNHEY; CDR2 reads SVGAGI. The CDR3 covers 15 residues. The CDR3 spells CASSYPGTGGTEAFF. The CDR3 DNA reads as TGTGCCAGCAGTTACCCGGGGACAGGGGGCACTGAAGCTTTCTTT.

The sample holds many counts of this clonotype. V and J are TRBV29-1 and TRBJ1-1, with D unclear. CDR1 SQVTM and CDR2 ANQGSEA come from the germline V gene. This CDR3 comprises 12 residues. V was pared by 3 bases and J by 4 bases, with 9 bases between. The CDR3 DNA is TGCAGCGTTGATGGAGTGGGCACTGAAGCTTTCTTT. This sequence encodes CSVDGVGTEAFF.

The V and J genes are TRBV7-8 and TRBJ2-7; the D gene could be TRBD1 or TRBD2 (6 bases each). Per germline, CDR1 SGHVS and CDR2 FQNEAQ. This CDR3 is built from 14 residues. V was cut by 1 base and J by 6 bases, with 13 bases left in between. CDR3 region: CASSLVQGTREQYF. The CDR3 coding sequence is TGTGCCAGCAGCTTAGTGCAGGGGACTCGCGAGCAGTACTTC.

There are many counts of this clonotype. The V call is TRBV6-2 or TRBV6-3, the J call TRBJ2-1, with 10 bases aligning to TRBD2. The CDR3 totals 14 residues. V dropped 7 bases and J dropped 9; count of bases not matched to a gene: 9. CDR1 MNHEY and CDR2 SVGEGT come from the germline V gene. The CDR3 nucleotides are TGTGCCAGCACCGAAGGGGCTAGCGGGGGTGAGCAGTTCTTC. It yields the protein CASTEGASGGEQFF.

This rearrangement joins TRBV5-4 to TRBJ1-2; D uncertain. Germline lookup yields CDR1 SGHNT and CDR2 YYREEE (reference sequence). Trimming took off 1 base at V and 4 bases at J, with 17 bases between the two ends. The CDR3 consists of 16 residues. This CDR3 reads CASSLSTGTVIYGYTF. CDR3 coding DNA: TGTGCCAGCAGCTTGAGTACGGGTACCGTAATCTATGGCTACACCTTC.

This clonotype has just a few counts. V gene TRBV28 combines with J gene TRBJ2-7; D is uncertain. V dropped 3 bases and J dropped 0 bases, with 3 bases sitting between them. The CDR3 totals 12 residues. Germline CDR1 and CDR2: MDHEN and SYDVKM. This chain's CDR3 is CASSFGSYEQYF. The DNA of the CDR3 is TGTGCCAGCAGTTTCGGCTCCTACGAGCAGTACTTC. Full variable domain (rest looked up from reference TRBV28 and TRBJ2-7): DVKVTQSSRYLVKRTGEKVFLECVQDMDHENMFWYRQDPGLGLRLIYFSYDVKMKEKGDIPEGYSVSREKKERFSLILESASTNQTSMYLCASSFGSYEQYFGPGTRLTVT.

This clonotype was picked up many times. The genes are TRBV7-2 and TRBJ1-6; possibly TRBD1 for D (5 bases). V lost 3 bases and J lost 9, with 15 bases in between. The CDR3 is 15 residues long. Per the germline V gene, CDR1 is SGHTA and CDR2 is FQGNSA. The CDR3 DNA sequence: TGTGCCAGCAGCTTCTCTGGGGGGTTCATTTCACCCCTCCACTTT. It yields the protein CASSFSGGFISPLHF.

The V and J genes are TRBV7-9 and TRBJ2-7; TRBD1 matches at 8 bases. V trimming: 5 bases; J trimming: 2 bases; junction bases outside the gene matches: 8. The CDR3 sequence is 15 residues long. Germline V lookup: CDR1 SEHNR, CDR2 FQNEAQ (reference sequence). The CDR3 DNA reads as TGTGCCAGCAGCCCCGGGACAGGTACGACCTACGAGCAGTACTTC. It encodes CASSPGTGTTYEQYF.

CDR3 DNA sequence: TGTGCCAGCAGGCCGGGAAACAATGAGCAGTTCTTC. Translating gives CASRPGNNEQFF. V usage is TRBV2 and J usage is TRBJ2-1; possibly TRBD2 for D (5 bases). The CDR3 contains 12 residues. Germline assignment: CDR1 SNHLY and CDR2 FYNNEI. V gave up 6 bases and J gave up 5 bases, with 8 bases separating them. The variable domain in full, completed from reference TRBV2 and TRBJ2-1, reads EPEVTQTPSHQVTQMGQEVILRCVPISNHLYFYWYRQILGQKVEFLVSFYNNEISEKSEIFDDQFSVERPDGSNFTLKIRSTKLEDSAMYFCASRPGNNEQFFGPGTRLTVL.

V gene TRBV6-5 combines with J gene TRBJ1-1; D might be TRBD1 (5 bases). The CDR3 spans 15 residues. Germline loops: CDR1 MNHEY, CDR2 SVGAGI. The V end was cut by 2 bases, the J end by 0 bases, with 10 bases between. As DNA, the CDR3 is TGTGCCAGCAGTTACGGTGAAGGGGTGAACACTGAAGCTTTCTTT. Translation gives CASSYGEGVNTEAFF.

This clonotype was detected many times. Compared with germline, one end of the junction differs, possibly owing to a read error. The V call is TRBV28, the J call TRBJ2-3, with D uncertain. CDR3 length equals 12 residues. In germline, CDR1 is MDHEN, CDR2 SYDVKM. CDR3 amino acids: CASSPLADTQYF. In DNA form, the CDR3 reads TGTGCCAGCAGTCCCCTGGCAGACACGCAGTATTTT. Combining the CDR3 with reference TRBV28 and TRBJ2-3 gives the whole variable domain DVKVTQSSRYLVKRTGEKVFLECVQDMDHENMFWYRQDPGLGLRLIYFSYDVKMKEKGDIPEGYSVSREKKERFSLILESASTNQTSMYLCASSPLADTQYFGPGTRLTVL.

The J gene is TRBJ2-4, the V gene TRBV6-1; D not certain. The CDR3 is 15 amino acids. Trimming pared 1 base from V and 3 bases from J, leaving 10 bases between. Germline loops: CDR1 MNHNS, CDR2 SASEGT. The CDR3 spells CASSEGWGGKNIQYF. In nucleotides, the CDR3 is TGTGCCAGCAGTGAAGGGTGGGGTGGCAAAAACATTCAGTACTTC.